The 16 T cell receptor beta chains presented below share a single source sample, sequenced in a study of lymphopenia after photon versus proton radiotherapy. The protocol was immunoSEQ multiplex PCR, while the TCRdb copy is restricted to in-frame clones and leaves out a portion. This sample has about 65,000 clones, with more than 75% found just once. The material sequenced was peripheral blood, taken from a patient treated with proton-based radiotherapy. The receptors stem from a man older than 75 with esophageal cancer.

The chain uses TRBV4-2 and TRBJ2-5, with 13 bases identical to TRBD2. The CDR3 sequence is 18 residues long. CDR1 and CDR2 (germline): LGHNA, YNFKEQ. Trimming removed 0 bases from V and 4 bases from J; junction bases left unmatched: 8. DNA for the CDR3: TGTGCCAGCAGCCAAGATAAGGGACTAGCGGGACCGGGAGAGACCCAGTACTTC. It translates to CASSQDKGLAGPGETQYF.

The V call is TRBV30, the J call TRBJ2-3; D perhaps matches TRBD2 (5 bases). Trimming cost V 2 bases and J 4 bases, with 22 bases left between them. The CDR3 contains 17 residues. From germline, CDR1 is GTSNPN and CDR2 SVGIG (reference sequence). CDR3 region: CAWSSFWQSGSSDTQYF. The CDR3 DNA reads as TGTGCCTGGAGTTCTTTCTGGCAGTCGGGGAGCTCAGATACGCAGTATTTT. Combining the CDR3 with reference TRBV30 and TRBJ2-3 gives the whole variable domain SQTIHQWPATLVQPVGSPLSLECTVEGTSNPNLYWYRQAAGRGLQLLFYSVGIGQISSEVPQNLSASRPQDRQFILSSKKLLLSDSGFYLCAWSSFWQSGSSDTQYFGPGTRLTVL.

The rearrangement joins TRBV29-1 to TRBJ2-7, with TRBD2 matching over 8 bases. The ends lost 6 bases at V and 6 bases at J; junction bases unmatched: 10. The CDR3 is 13 residues long. Germline lookup yields CDR1 SQVTM and CDR2 ANQGSEA. CDR3 in amino acids: CSVGGSGVREQYF. CDR3 nucleotide sequence: TGCAGCGTGGGGGGTAGCGGGGTCCGCGAGCAGTACTTC.

The rearrangement links TRBV27 to TRBJ1-2; 8 bases line up with TRBD1. Per germline, CDR1 MNHEY and CDR2 SMNVEV (reference sequence). V was clipped by 5 bases and J by 3 bases; unmatched bases: 11. This CDR3 is built from 16 residues. In DNA form, the CDR3 reads TGTGCCAGCAGTCCCGGACAGGGAAAGCTTTACTATGGCTACACCTTC. Translating gives CASSPGQGKLYYGYTF.

This chain joins TRBV11-3 and TRBJ2-2; D is possibly TRBD2 (5 bases). The CDR3 contains 17 residues. The V gene's germline CDR1 is SGHNT and CDR2 YENEEA. Between the trimmed V and J ends, which lost 3 bases and 0 bases, there was a span of 14 bases. The CDR3 DNA reads as TGTGCCAGCAGCTTGGCCACTAGGTCCGCGAACACCGGGGAGCTGTTTTTT. Translated, it gives CASSLATRSANTGELFF.

This sequence joins TRBV9 and TRBJ1-3; D is perhaps TRBD1 (5 bases). V lost 3 bases, J lost 0 bases, and 13 bases lay in between. The CDR3 covers 16 residues. Germline V lookup: CDR1 SGDLS, CDR2 YYNGEE. The CDR3 loop is CASSDGGAGSGNTIYF. The CDR3 bases are TGTGCCAGCAGCGACGGCGGGGCAGGCTCTGGAAACACCATATATTTT.

This clone has more than one count but fewer than ten. The chain couples TRBV19 to TRBJ2-7, with D possibly matching TRBD1 (6 bases). Germline-derived CDR1 and CDR2 are LNHDA and SQIVND (reference sequence). Deletions cut 10 bases from V and 3 bases from J, with 10 bases between. The CDR3 covers 11 residues. The CDR3 reads CATQGYYEQYF. The CDR3, as DNA: TGTGCCACCCAGGGGTACTACGAGCAGTACTTC.

Concerning this clone: Other DNA sequences from this sample encode an identical CDR3 as well. The CDR3 DNA is TGTGCCAGCTCACCACAAGAGACCCAGTACTTC. Its translation: CASSPQETQYF. The J gene is TRBJ2-5, the V gene TRBV18; D is unclear. This CDR3 is built from 11 residues. Between the trimmed V and J ends, which lost 1 base and 3 bases, there was a span of 0 bases. CDR1 is KGHSH, CDR2 LQKENI, per germline.

The CDR3 DNA is TGTGCCAGCAGCTCAACTAGGGCTGGAAACACCATATATTTT. Translating it yields CASSSTRAGNTIYF. V is TRBV11-2 and J is TRBJ1-3; D gene unclear. Germline V gene sequence: CDR1 SGHAT, CDR2 FQNNGV. CDR3 size: 14 residues. The ends were cut back, 4 bases at V and 2 bases at J, with 9 bases in the middle.

This chain links TRBV25-1 with TRBJ2-1; TRBD2 matches at 11 bases. The CDR3 is 15 amino acids. V gave up 4 bases and J gave up 7 bases; unmatched junction bases: 6. Germline CDR1 is MGHDK and CDR2 is SYGVNS. CDR3 nucleotide sequence: TGTGCCAGCAGTGCCGTAGCGGGGGGGCTAAATGAGCAGTTCTTC. Translation gives CASSAVAGGLNEQFF.

A remark on this clone: One end of the junction varies from germline; a read error may be responsible. This chain links TRBV7-7 with TRBJ2-7; possible D gene TRBD1, 6 bases. From germline, CDR1 is SSHAT and CDR2 FNYEAQ (reference sequence). The CDR3 runs 13 residues. CDR3 nucleotide sequence: TGTGCTAGCAGCCCACTCACAGGGTACGAGCAGTACTTC. It yields the protein CASSPLTGYEQYF.

The rearrangement uses TRBV7-2 and TRBJ1-1, with unresolved D. V lost 5 bases and J 3 bases, leaving 10 bases between the germline ends. The length of the CDR3 is 13 residues. Germline V gene data show CDR1 as SGHTA and CDR2 as FQGNSA. The CDR3 region is CASSPRRDTEAFF. The CDR3 bases are TGTGCCAGCAGCCCAAGACGGGACACTGAAGCTTTCTTT.

The CDR3 DNA reads TGTGCCAGTAGTATGGGAAACTCCGCCTCGGATTCACCCCTCCACTTT. The encoded protein is CASSMGNSASDSPLHF. V gene TRBV19 combines with J gene TRBJ1-6; D not resolved. The CDR3 runs to 16 residues. Germline loops: CDR1 LNHDA, CDR2 SQIVND (reference sequence). The V and J ends lost 3 bases and 8 bases respectively, with 17 bases between them.

Details on this clone: Germline is not matched at one junction end, which may reflect a read error. The genes are TRBV29-1 and TRBJ1-2, with D possibly matching TRBD1 (5 bases). Germline CDR1 is SQVTM and CDR2 is ANQGSEA. The CDR3 consists of 11 residues. CDR3 nucleotides: TGCAGCGTTGATAGAGGCGGGGACCCCTTATTC. Translation: CSVDRGGDPLF.

Regarding this clone: Sequence at one end of the junction differs from germline and may be a read error. This chain uses TRBV10-2 with TRBJ2-7; D not certain. Germline V gene lookup returns CDR1 WSHSY and CDR2 SAAADI. The CDR3 is 11 amino acids. The CDR3 here is CASSERSDPNF. The CDR3 DNA reads TGCGCCAGCAGTGAGAGGTCGGACCCTAACTTC.

In this sample, this clone turned up a few times. The chain couples TRBV7-9 to TRBJ1-2; no reliable D call. The V and J ends lost 4 bases and 5 bases respectively, with 17 bases between them. Per germline, CDR1 SEHNR and CDR2 FQNEAQ (reference sequence). The CDR3 is 15 residues long. The CDR3 spells CASSYQEVLEYGYTF. Written as DNA, the CDR3 is TGTGCCAGCAGCTACCAGGAGGTTCTGGAGTATGGCTACACCTTC.